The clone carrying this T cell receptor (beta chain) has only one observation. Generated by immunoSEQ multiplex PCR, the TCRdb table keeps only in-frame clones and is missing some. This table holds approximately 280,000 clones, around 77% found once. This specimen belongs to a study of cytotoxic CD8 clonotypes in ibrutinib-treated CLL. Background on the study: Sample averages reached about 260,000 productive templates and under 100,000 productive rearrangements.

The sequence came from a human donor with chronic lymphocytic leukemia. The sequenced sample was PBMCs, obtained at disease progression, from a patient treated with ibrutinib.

The CDR3 DNA reads TGTGCCAGCTCACCGGGACTAGCGGGAGTGGCCGGGGAGCTGTTTTTT. Its translation is CASSPGLAGVAGELFF. This rearrangement joins TRBV18 to TRBJ2-2, with 14 bases matching TRBD2. The V gene end was trimmed by 3 bases and the J gene end by 6 bases; junction bases not matched to a gene: 3. The CDR3 totals 16 residues. CDR1 is KGHSH, CDR2 LQKENI, per germline.